These T cell receptor beta chains were read from a single sample in a study of blood T cells in healthy people across ages. One entry per CDR3 protein results from TCRdb running MiXCR on the 5' RACE reads. The data contain 1.2 million to 1.5 million distinct CDR3 sequences, 42% of them singletons. The source material was blood. These receptors originate from a woman younger than 35 in good health. CDR3s include the opening cysteine and the closing phenylalanine or tryptophan. Each record gives: D gene, clone size, V gene, J gene, CDR3 protein, CDR3 DNA. The D gene is left open where the match is weak. Part of the rows lack a size; the others show once, few, many or a class for expanded clones.

NA	NA	TRBV20-1	TRBJ2-3	CSTRPFGVVTDTQYF	TGCAGTACTAGACCCTTCGGGGTAGTCACAGATACGCAGTATTTT
TRBD2	NA	TRBV4-1	TRBJ2-1	CASSQASASGGARGEQFF	TGCGCCAGCAGCCAAGCTTCGGCTAGCGGGGGGGCGCGGGGTGAGCAGTTCTTC
NA	few	TRBV13	TRBJ1-6	CASSWGQSGGSPLHF	TGTGCCAGCAGCTGGGGGCAATCCGGGGGTTCACCCCTCCACTTT
TRBD2	NA	TRBV11-2	TRBJ2-5	CASSSLAGGPIFEETQYF	TGTGCCAGCAGCTCTTTAGCGGGGGGGCCGATTTTCGAGGAGACCCAGTACTTC
NA	NA	TRBV10-3	TRBJ2-7	CAISDLKQPSSYEQYF	TGTGCCATCAGTGATTTAAAGCAGCCAAGCTCCTACGAGCAGTACTTC
TRBD2	NA	TRBV28	TRBJ2-6	CAGRGGASGANVLTF	TGTGCCGGCCGGGGAGGGGCCTCTGGGGCCAACGTCCTGACTTTC
TRBD1	NA	TRBV5-1	TRBJ2-1	CASSLGGQGSGGNEQFF	TGCGCCAGCAGCTTGGGGGGACAGGGCAGCGGAGGCAATGAGCAGTTCTTC
NA	NA	TRBV10-1	TRBJ2-5	CASRASEQETQYF	TGCGCCAGCAGAGCTAGCGAACAAGAGACCCAGTACTTC
NA	many	TRBV7-2	TRBJ2-1	CASSLIRAYNEQFF	TGTGCCAGCAGCTTAATCAGGGCATACAATGAGCAGTTCTTC
TRBD2	NA	TRBV11-2	TRBJ2-7	CASSPGLELNEQYF	TGTGCCAGCAGCCCCGGACTAGAATTGAATGAGCAGTACTTC
NA	NA	TRBV4-2	TRBJ1-2	CASSQDWGDNYGYTF	TGTGCCAGCAGCCAAGATTGGGGGGACAACTATGGCTACACCTTC
NA	few	TRBV19	TRBJ2-3	CASSIKAGRADTQYF	TGTGCCAGTAGTATCAAGGCGGGACGCGCAGATACGCAGTATTTT
TRBD1	few	TRBV20-1	TRBJ2-7	CSASPGGLEQYF	TGCAGTGCTAGCCCAGGGGGCCTCGAGCAGTACTTC
NA	NA	TRBV3-1	TRBJ1-4	CASSQVGGMTNEKLFF	TGTGCCAGCAGCCAAGTTGGGGGGATGACTAATGAAAAACTGTTTTTT
NA	NA	TRBV20-1	TRBJ2-7	CSARQSGAYEQYF	TGCAGTGCTAGACAGTCAGGGGCCTACGAGCAGTACTTC
NA	NA	TRBV3-1	TRBJ2-1	CASSQAGSKAGSYNEQFF	TGTGCCAGCAGCCAAGCCGGGAGTAAGGCTGGATCCTACAATGAGCAGTTCTTC
NA	NA	TRBV21-1	TRBJ1-1	CASSLGTGGCRAFF	TGTGCCAGCAGCCTCGGGACAGGGGGATGTCGGGCTTTCTTT
TRBD2	NA	TRBV7-6	TRBJ2-1	CASSLWSSGGVNEQFF	TGTGCCAGCAGCTTATGGTCTAGCGGGGGGGTGAATGAGCAGTTCTTC
NA	NA	TRBV7-6	TRBJ2-3	CASSLGGRTHSTDTQYF	TGTGCCAGCAGCTTAGGGGGCAGGACCCATAGCACAGATACGCAGTATTTT
NA	NA	TRBV19	TRBJ2-3	CASSILGPADTQYF	TGTGCCAGTAGTATTCTGGGACCTGCAGATACGCAGTATTTT
NA	few	TRBV20-1	TRBJ1-4	CSAWVANEKLFF	TGCAGTGCCTGGGTCGCTAATGAAAAACTGTTTTTT
NA	few	TRBV11-2	TRBJ2-7	CASSTGVGGGEQYF	TGTGCCAGCAGCACGGGGGTAGGTGGAGGCGAGCAGTACTTC
TRBD1	NA	TRBV7-6	TRBJ2-6	CASSLGTATISGANVLTF	TGTGCCAGCAGCCTCGGGACAGCCACCATCTCTGGGGCCAACGTCCTGACTTTC
NA	NA	TRBV18	TRBJ2-5	CASSSTEQETQYF	TGTGCCAGCTCGTCGACAGAACAAGAGACCCAGTACTTC
NA	NA	TRBV12-3/TRBV12-4	TRBJ1-2	CASSPRSANYGYTF	TGTGCCAGCAGTCCCAGGTCGGCGAACTATGGCTACACCTTC
NA	NA	TRBV12-3/TRBV12-4	TRBJ1-5	CASSPETAYQPQHF	TGTGCCAGCAGCCCTGAGACAGCCTATCAGCCCCAGCATTTT
NA	few	TRBV9	TRBJ2-3	CASSVGGDVSTDTQYF	TGTGCCAGCAGCGTAGGAGGAGACGTAAGCACAGATACGCAGTATTTT
TRBD1	NA	TRBV10-3	TRBJ1-1	CAITADRMNTEAFF	TGTGCCATCACTGCGGACAGGATGAACACTGAAGCTTTCTTT
TRBD2	few	TRBV7-6	TRBJ2-7	CASSLGGTSGSRSYEQYF	TGTGCCAGCAGCTTAGGTGGGACTAGCGGGAGCCGCTCCTACGAGCAGTACTTC
TRBD2	NA	TRBV20-1	TRBJ2-3	CSARRLADGGTDTRYF	TGCAGTGCTAGGAGGCTAGCGGACGGCGGTACAGATACGCGGTATTTT
NA	NA	TRBV5-1	TRBJ2-7	CASSPIGMGEHYF	TGCGCCAGCAGTCCCATAGGGATGGGAGAGCATTACTTC
TRBD1	NA	TRBV12-3/TRBV12-4	TRBJ1-2	CASTATGRGGGYGYTF	TGTGCCAGCACTGCGACAGGGAGAGGGGGGGGGTATGGCTACACCTTC
NA	NA	TRBV7-9	TRBJ2-1	CAGFAPGANDPNEQFF	TGTGCCGGCTTTGCTCCGGGAGCCAACGACCCCAATGAGCAGTTCTTC
TRBD2	NA	TRBV5-1	TRBJ2-7	CAGSAGTSGYEQYF	TGCGCCGGCAGCGCCGGGACTAGTGGTTACGAGCAGTACTTC
TRBD2	NA	TRBV15	TRBJ2-1	CATSRGWRVAGEPEQFF	TGTGCCACCAGCAGAGGCTGGAGGGTAGCGGGGGAGCCAGAGCAGTTCTTC
TRBD2	NA	TRBV7-2	TRBJ2-6	CASRRTSGRSGANVLTF	TGTGCCAGCAGGCGGACTAGCGGGAGGTCTGGGGCCAACGTCCTGACTTTC
NA	NA	TRBV5-1	TRBJ1-2	CASSLETRSGYTF	TGCGCCAGCAGCCTCGAGACAAGGAGTGGCTACACCTTC
NA	few	TRBV4-1	TRBJ2-5	CASSQSRDPLPQETQYF	TGCGCCAGCAGCCAATCCAGAGACCCCCTCCCGCAAGAGACCCAGTACTTC
NA	NA	TRBV12-1	TRBJ1-5	CASSGNRDRANQPQHF	TGTGCCAGCAGCGGTAACCGGGACAGGGCTAATCAGCCCCAGCATTTT
TRBD1	NA	TRBV3-1	TRBJ1-2	CASRQIDRGSGYGYTF	TGTGCCAGCAGACAAATCGACAGGGGATCGGGATATGGCTACACCTTC
TRBD2	few	TRBV7-8	TRBJ2-1	CASSASGTSEYNEQFF	TGTGCCAGCAGCGCATCCGGGACTAGCGAGTACAATGAGCAGTTCTTC
NA	NA	TRBV3-1	TRBJ2-7	CASSSLLGRSYEQYF	TGTGCCAGCAGCTCGTTATTGGGACGGTCCTACGAGCAGTACTTC
TRBD1	once	TRBV12-3/TRBV12-4	TRBJ2-7	CASSADRGEEQYF	TGTGCCAGCAGTGCTGACAGGGGAGAAGAGCAGTACTTC
TRBD2	NA	TRBV5-5	TRBJ2-1	CASSPGGWRESSYNEQFF	TGTGCCAGCAGCCCCGGCGGGTGGCGGGAGAGCTCCTACAATGAGCAGTTCTTC
TRBD2	NA	TRBV29-1	TRBJ2-1	CSAKTPGLAGNEQFF	TGCAGCGCCAAGACTCCGGGACTAGCGGGCAATGAGCAGTTCTTC